This T cell receptor beta chain was retrieved from a study of human T cells and chemical hapten exposure. TCRdb passed the RACE reads through MiXCR, listing each CDR3 protein once. Of over 75,000 distinct CDR3 sequences in the sample, under 9% were seen once. Deletions cut 0 bases from V and 3 bases from J, with 6 bases between. The CDR3 length is 14 residues. CDR1 and CDR2 (germline): DFQATT, SNEGSKA (reference sequence). Documented time point: patch test 1, 2 weeks after DPC sensitization. The treatment is: therapeutic diphenylcyclopropenone sensitization with weekly scalp DPC. This clonotype was seen ten or more times.

The chain recombines TRBV20-1 with TRBJ1-6, with D unresolved. The sample consisted of whole blood, taken in connection with sensitization to the hapten diphenylcyclopropenone (DPC). The receptor was derived from a woman aged 25-40 years with alopecia areata. Some clones in this sample may be carry-over from other donors' samples. The CDR3 nucleotides are TGCAGTGCTAGAGATCTCAGCTATAATTCACCCCTCCACTTT. Protein: CSARDLSYNSPLHF.